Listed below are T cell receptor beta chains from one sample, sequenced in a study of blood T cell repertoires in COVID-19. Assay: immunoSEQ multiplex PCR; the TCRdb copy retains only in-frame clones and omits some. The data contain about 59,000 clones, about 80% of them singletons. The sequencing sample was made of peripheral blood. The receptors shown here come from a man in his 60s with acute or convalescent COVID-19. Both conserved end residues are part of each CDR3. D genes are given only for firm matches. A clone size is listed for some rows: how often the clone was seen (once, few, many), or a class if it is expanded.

cdr3_aa: CASSLDLSPDTQYF
cdr3_nt: TGTGCCAGCAGCTTAGATCTTAGCCCAGATACGCAGTATTTT
j_call: TRBJ2-3
v_call: TRBV11-2
d_call: -
clone_size: -

cdr3_aa: CAWSLGQGREKLFF
cdr3_nt: TGTGCCTGGAGCTTGGGACAGGGTCGGGAAAAACTGTTTTTT
j_call: TRBJ1-4
v_call: TRBV30
d_call: TRBD1
clone_size: -

cdr3_aa: CASSYSGTNYEQYF
cdr3_nt: TGTGCCAGCAGTTACTCGGGGACTAACTACGAGCAGTACTTC
j_call: TRBJ2-7
v_call: TRBV6-2/TRBV6-3
d_call: TRBD2
clone_size: many

cdr3_aa: CASSPPYQAGQPQHF
cdr3_nt: TGTGCCAGTAGTCCCCCTTACCAAGCGGGACAGCCCCAGCATTTT
j_call: TRBJ1-5
v_call: TRBV19
d_call: -
clone_size: -

cdr3_aa: CASSVTGEKLFF
cdr3_nt: TGCGCCAGCAGCGTGACAGGAGAAAAACTGTTTTTT
j_call: TRBJ1-4
v_call: TRBV10-2
d_call: -
clone_size: -

cdr3_aa: CASSPLLSYEQYF
cdr3_nt: TGCGCCAGCAGCCCTCTTTTATCCTACGAGCAGTACTTC
j_call: TRBJ2-7
v_call: TRBV4-3
d_call: -
clone_size: -

cdr3_aa: CASSLEAGLSETQYF
cdr3_nt: TGTGCCAGCAGCTTGGAGGCAGGGCTTTCGGAGACCCAGTACTTC
j_call: TRBJ2-5
v_call: TRBV5-4
d_call: -
clone_size: -

cdr3_aa: CASSLTHEQFF
cdr3_nt: TGTGCCAGCAGCTTGACTCATGAGCAGTTCTTC
j_call: TRBJ2-1
v_call: TRBV5-4
d_call: -
clone_size: few

cdr3_aa: CASSLGPGIVAGELFF
cdr3_nt: TGTGCCAGCAGCTTAGGGCCAGGGATAGTTGCCGGGGAGCTGTTTTTT
j_call: TRBJ2-2
v_call: TRBV7-2
d_call: -
clone_size: -

cdr3_aa: CASSIPGQNLYGYTF
cdr3_nt: TGTGCCAGTAGTATTCCGGGACAGAATCTTTATGGCTACACCTTC
j_call: TRBJ1-2
v_call: TRBV19
d_call: TRBD1
clone_size: -

cdr3_aa: CASSLERGSEQYF
cdr3_nt: TGCGCCAGCAGCTTGGAAAGGGGAAGCGAGCAGTACTTC
j_call: TRBJ2-7
v_call: TRBV5-1
d_call: -
clone_size: once

cdr3_aa: CASSRLAGNNEQFF
cdr3_nt: TGTGCCAGCAGTCGACTAGCGGGTAACAATGAGCAGTTCTTC
j_call: TRBJ2-1
v_call: TRBV27
d_call: TRBD2
clone_size: -

cdr3_aa: CASSLGDRGGYTF
cdr3_nt: TGTGCCAGCAGTTTAGGGGACAGGGGTGGCTACACCTTC
j_call: TRBJ1-2
v_call: TRBV12-3/TRBV12-4
d_call: TRBD1
clone_size: -

cdr3_aa: CASSWTQNQPQHF
cdr3_nt: TGTGCCAGCAGTTGGACTCAAAATCAGCCCCAGCATTTT
j_call: TRBJ1-5
v_call: TRBV28
d_call: -
clone_size: -

cdr3_aa: CASSRGGDNYGYTF
cdr3_nt: TGTGCCAGTAGTCGAGGGGGTGATAACTATGGCTACACCTTC
j_call: TRBJ1-2
v_call: TRBV19
d_call: -
clone_size: -

cdr3_aa: CASRPGNTEAFF
cdr3_nt: TGTGCCAGCAGACCAGGGAACACTGAAGCTTTCTTT
j_call: TRBJ1-1
v_call: TRBV12-3/TRBV12-4
d_call: -
clone_size: few

cdr3_aa: CASRQMDSLSTEAFF
cdr3_nt: TGTGCCAGTAGACAAATGGACAGCTTAAGCACTGAAGCTTTCTTT
j_call: TRBJ1-1
v_call: TRBV19
d_call: -
clone_size: -